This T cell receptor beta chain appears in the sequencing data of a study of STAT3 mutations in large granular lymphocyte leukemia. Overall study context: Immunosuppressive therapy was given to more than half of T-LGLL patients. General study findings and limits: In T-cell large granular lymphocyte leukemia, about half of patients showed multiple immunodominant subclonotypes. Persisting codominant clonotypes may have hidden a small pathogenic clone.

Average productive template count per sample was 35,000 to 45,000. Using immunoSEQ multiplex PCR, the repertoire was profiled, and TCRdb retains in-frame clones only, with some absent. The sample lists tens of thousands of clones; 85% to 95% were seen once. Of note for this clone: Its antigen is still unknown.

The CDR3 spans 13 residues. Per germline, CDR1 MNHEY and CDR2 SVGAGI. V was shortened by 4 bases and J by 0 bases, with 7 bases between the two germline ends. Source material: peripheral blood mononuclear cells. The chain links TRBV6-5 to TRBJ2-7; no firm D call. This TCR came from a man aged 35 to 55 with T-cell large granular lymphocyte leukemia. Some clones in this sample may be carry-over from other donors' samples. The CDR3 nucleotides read TGTGCCAGCAGTTCAGTCACCTCCTACGAGCAGTACTTC. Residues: CASSSVTSYEQYF.